The 28 T cell receptor beta chains below were found in one sample sequenced in a study of Graves' ophthalmopathy and Graves' hyperthyroidism. Amplified material comprised TCR beta CDR3 regions derived from RNA transcripts. First-round RT-PCR employed HTBI primers, with a second-round multiplex PCR after it. A single record per CDR3 protein comes from TCRdb applying MiXCR to the multiplex PCR reads. The sample shows over 12,000 distinct CDR3 sequences, approximately 49% of them seen only once. What was sequenced was peripheral blood. These receptors all come from a woman younger than 45 with Graves' ophthalmopathy.

This clonotype was detected only a few times. The chain carries TRBV5-8 and TRBJ2-4; 11 bases match TRBD1. V was clipped by 4 bases and J by 5 bases; unmatched bases: 5. Germline CDR1 SGHTS, CDR2 YDEGEE. This CDR3 has 15 residues. The CDR3 loop reads CASSTGQGDQNIQYF. The CDR3 region has the DNA TGTGCCAGCAGCACGGGACAGGGGGATCAAAACATTCAGTACTTC.

The chain employs TRBV25-1 and TRBJ1-4, with D hard to call. Germline loops: CDR1 MGHDK, CDR2 SYGVNS. The CDR3 is made up of 13 amino acids. The germline V and J ends were trimmed by 7 bases and 3 bases, with 9 bases remaining between them. CDR3 coding DNA: TGTGCCAGCACCGTGGGGTCTAATGAAAAACTGTTTTTT. This translates into CASTVGSNEKLFF.

Relative to its sample, this clonotype is medium-sized. The V gene is TRBV6-5, the J gene TRBJ1-1, with unresolved D. V lost 8 bases, J lost 1 base, and 8 bases lay in between. This CDR3 has 12 residues. Per the germline V gene, CDR1 is MNHEY and CDR2 is SVGAGI. The CDR3 loop reads CASVNRNTEAFF. As DNA, the CDR3 is TGTGCCAGCGTAAACAGGAACACTGAAGCTTTCTTT.

The chain employs TRBV20-1 and TRBJ1-5; 7 bases match TRBD1. The germline V gene encodes CDR1 DFQATT and CDR2 SNEGSKA (reference sequence). The V gene end was trimmed by 2 bases and the J gene end by 7 bases; junction bases not matched to a gene: 2. This CDR3 has 12 residues. For the CDR3, the DNA is TGCAGTGCTAGAATACAGGGGCAGCCCCAGCATTTT. Its protein product is CSARIQGQPQHF.

J is TRBJ2-2 and V is TRBV7-9; TRBD1 agrees at 9 bases. The CDR3 spans 14 residues. The junction had 6 bases not matched to a gene; V was cut back by 6 bases and J by 7 bases. Per the germline V gene, CDR1 is SEHNR and CDR2 is FQNEAQ (reference sequence). The DNA of the CDR3 is TGTGCCAGCAGAATGACAGGGGGTGGCGGGGAGCTGTTTTTT. Translation gives CASRMTGGGGELFF.

The chain has TRBV7-9 and TRBJ2-5; D is possibly TRBD2 (7 bases). V was trimmed by 5 bases and J by 3 bases, leaving 13 bases between them. CDR1 and CDR2 from the germline V gene are SEHNR and FQNEAQ (reference sequence). There are 14 residues in the CDR3. CDR3 sequence: CASSTVGGEETQYF. The CDR3 DNA reads as TGTGCCAGCAGCACAGTAGGGGGGGAAGAGACCCAGTACTTC.

A note on this clonotype: No conserved phenylalanine or tryptophan is present at the end of the CDR3, so a read error is the likely explanation. The DNA is omitted, as the CDR3 cannot be located on it reliably, and the CDR3 follows TCRdb's listing. The genes are TRBV7-8 and TRBJ1-4. Germline-derived CDR1 and CDR2 are SGHVS and FQNEAQ. The CDR3 has 10 residues if both end residues are counted. The CDR3 loop reads CASSLVGAGV.

By sample share, this clonotype is medium-sized. The chain employs TRBV20-1 and TRBJ2-7; 9 bases fit TRBD1. The CDR3 loop spans 14 amino acids. Germline loops: CDR1 DFQATT, CDR2 SNEGSKA (reference sequence). After removal of 3 bases from V and 3 bases from J, the junction contained 6 bases not matched to a gene. The CDR3, as DNA: TGCAGTGCTAGCCGCGGGACAGGGATCTACGAGCAGTACTTC. Translating gives CSASRGTGIYEQYF.

This clonotype was found a few times. The V gene is TRBV4-1, the J gene TRBJ2-5, with a tentative D call TRBD1 (5 bases). V shed 2 bases and J shed 5 bases, with 9 bases lying between them. The CDR3 runs to 13 residues. Germline V gives CDR1 MGHRA, CDR2 YSYEKL. The chain's CDR3 is CASSQQGRETQYF. CDR3 DNA sequence: TGCGCCAGCAGCCAACAGGGTCGGGAGACCCAGTACTTC.

In its sample, this clonotype is medium-sized (0.01 to 0.1%). The chain has TRBV7-2 and TRBJ1-1; D gene uncertain. The V and J ends lost 6 bases and 3 bases respectively, with 5 bases between them. From germline, CDR1 is SGHTA and CDR2 FQGNSA. CDR3 size: 11 residues. Written as DNA, the CDR3 is TGTGCCAGCAGTTCGGACACTGAAGCTTTCTTT. This gives the protein CASSSDTEAFF.

This clonotype counts as medium-sized. This rearrangement joins TRBV20-1 to TRBJ2-1, with 10 bases fitting TRBD2. Germline V gene data show CDR1 as DFQATT and CDR2 as SNEGSKA (reference sequence). Germline trimming cut 2 bases from V and 5 bases from J; bases unmatched to any gene: 3. This CDR3 comprises 14 residues. The CDR3 DNA is TGCAGTGCTAGATGGCTAGCGGGAGACAATGAGCAGTTCTTC. Translated: CSARWLAGDNEQFF.

This clonotype turned up a few times. The chain joins TRBV7-6 to TRBJ2-3; D remains ambiguous. Germline V lookup: CDR1 SGHVS, CDR2 FNYEAQ. The CDR3 covers 12 residues. Between the trimmed V and J ends, which lost 4 bases and 6 bases, there was a span of 8 bases. CDR3 protein: CASSSSYDTQYF. CDR3 nucleotide sequence: TGTGCCAGCAGCTCTAGTTACGATACGCAGTATTTT.

This clonotype is termed large. CDR3 sequence reads: CASSLGAGTSTDTQYF. The CDR3 DNA sequence: TGCGCCAGCAGCTTGGGGGCAGGAACTAGCACAGATACGCAGTATTTT. The chain joins TRBV5-1 to TRBJ2-3; the D is unclear. This CDR3 is 16 amino acids long. CDR1 is SGHRS and CDR2 is YFSETQ in the germline V gene. V shed 0 bases and J shed 0 bases, with 11 bases lying between them.

The table lists this clonotype with a count of one. This chain links TRBV29-1 with TRBJ2-1, with 9 bases aligning to TRBD2. V lost 1 base to trimming and J lost 7 bases; unmatched junction nucleotides: 8. Per the germline V gene, CDR1 is SQVTM and CDR2 is ANQGSEA. This CDR3 contains 15 residues. The CDR3 DNA reads TGCAGCGTTGAAGGGGGTGCTAGCGGGGTAAATGAGCAGTTCTTC. Translation gives CSVEGGASGVNEQFF.

This clonotype was observed many times. CDR3 loop: CATRRRSETQYF. In DNA, the CDR3 is TGCGCCACCCGTCGCCGGAGCGAGACCCAGTACTTC. The chain is built from TRBV10-2 and TRBJ2-5; no reliable D call. CDR1 and CDR2 (germline): WSHSY, SAAADI. The germline V and J ends were trimmed by 10 bases and 5 bases, with 14 bases remaining between them. The CDR3 loop spans 12 amino acids.

This clonotype was detected only a few times. The CDR3 loop is CASSSGRTGRGSYEQYF. CDR3 bases: TGTGCCAGCAGCTCAGGGCGTACGGGGAGGGGATCCTACGAGCAGTACTTC. The chain couples TRBV11-1 to TRBJ2-7; TRBD2 agrees at 7 bases. CDR1 and CDR2 from the germline V gene are SGHAT and FQDESV (reference sequence). The junction had 13 bases not matched to a gene; V was cut back by 4 bases and J by 1 base. This CDR3 is built from 17 residues.

This clonotype came up a few times. This chain connects TRBV2 to TRBJ2-7, with unresolved D. This CDR3 has 18 amino acids. Germline CDR1 reads SNHLY; CDR2 reads FYNNEI. V was trimmed by 8 bases and J by 4 bases, leaving 30 bases between them. The CDR3, as DNA: TGTGCCAGCCGCCTGAGAGAGCTGACTTCCATCCCTCATTACGAGCAGTACTTC. Translating gives CASRLRELTSIPHYEQYF.

In regard to this clonotype: This could be a read error, since a much larger clone is one nucleotide away. The V call is TRBV10-3, the J call TRBJ1-5, with D unclear. The CDR3 spans 13 residues. CDR1 is ENHRY and CDR2 is SYGVKD in the germline V gene. The CDR3 here is CAIGESRGQPQHF. CDR3 DNA: TGTGCCATCGGTGAGTCGAGAGGTCAGCCCCAGCATTTT.

This clonotype was recorded many times. This rearrangement joins TRBV18 to TRBJ1-5; D might be TRBD1 (5 bases). This CDR3 is built from 15 residues. Germline CDR1 KGHSH, CDR2 LQKENI. V lost 1 base, J lost 8 bases, and 15 bases lay in between. CDR3 nucleotide sequence: TGTGCCAGCTCACCACGAGGAGGGACGGGTGAGCCCCAGCATTTT. This gives the protein CASSPRGGTGEPQHF.

Many counts were recorded for this clonotype. The CDR3 reads CSVHPQGNTDTQYF. The CDR3 nucleotides are TGCAGCGTCCACCCCCAGGGCAACACAGATACGCAGTATTTT. The chain carries TRBV29-1 and TRBJ2-3; perhaps TRBD1 as D (5 bases). The CDR3 loop spans 14 amino acids. Per the germline V gene, CDR1 is SQVTM and CDR2 is ANQGSEA. Between the trimmed V and J ends, which lost 6 bases and 2 bases, there was a span of 15 bases.

The chain carries TRBV10-3 and TRBJ2-3, with D possibly being TRBD2 (5 bases). Germline V gene sequence: CDR1 ENHRY, CDR2 SYGVKD. V gave up 6 bases and J gave up 1 base, with 8 bases separating them. The CDR3 has 13 amino acids. The CDR3 region is CAIRSGGTDTQYF. CDR3 DNA sequence: TGTGCCATCAGGAGCGGAGGCACAGATACGCAGTATTTT.

By its share, this clonotype is medium-sized. The chain has TRBV11-2 and TRBJ2-1; no definite D call. CDR3 length: 16 residues. V lost 5 bases and J lost 0, with 14 bases in between. CDR1 and CDR2 (germline): SGHAT, FQNNGV. The CDR3: CASSVSGASSYNEQFF. CDR3 in DNA: TGTGCCAGCAGCGTTAGTGGTGCCAGCTCCTACAATGAGCAGTTCTTC.

The V and J genes are TRBV15 and TRBJ1-5; 9 nucleotides align to TRBD1. Germline loops: CDR1 LNHNV, CDR2 YYDKDF (reference sequence). This CDR3 is 15 amino acids long. V dropped 4 bases and J dropped 5; count of bases not matched to a gene: 6. The CDR3 DNA is TGTGCCACCAGCATCCGGACAGGGGTTCATCAGCCCCAGCATTTT. It codes for CATSIRTGVHQPQHF.

This clonotype showed up just a few times. The chain combines TRBV7-9 with TRBJ1-2; D remains unclear. The CDR3 spans 15 residues. Looked up from germline, CDR1 is SEHNR and CDR2 is FQNEAQ (reference sequence). The germline V and J ends were trimmed by 7 bases and 0 bases, with 15 bases remaining between them. The CDR3 here is CASTQYRLANYGYTF. The CDR3, as DNA: TGTGCCAGCACCCAGTACCGGTTAGCTAACTATGGCTACACCTTC.

On this clonotype: An end of the junction differs from the germline gene, which may be a read error. J is TRBJ2-3 and V is TRBV2, with TRBD1 as a possible D gene (5 bases). Germline CDR1 is SNHLY and CDR2 is FYNNEI. The CDR3 runs to 13 residues. The chain's CDR3 is CASSEGPTDMQYF. CDR3 DNA sequence: TGTGCCAGCAGTGAAGGACCGACAGATATGCAGTATTTT.

The chain has TRBV5-5 and TRBJ2-1; 8 nucleotides match TRBD1. The CDR3 loop spans 15 amino acids. J was trimmed by 5 bases and V by 2 bases; bases with no gene match: 6. Per the germline V gene, CDR1 is SGHKS and CDR2 is YYEKEE (reference sequence). The chain's CDR3 is CASSFRGTGNNEQFF. As DNA, the CDR3 is TGTGCCAGCAGCTTCCGCGGGACAGGTAACAATGAGCAGTTCTTC.

The chain uses TRBV19 and TRBJ2-1; the D is unclear. CDR1 and CDR2 (germline): LNHDA, SQIVND (reference sequence). V was clipped by 3 bases and J by 6 bases, with 15 bases between them. The CDR3 has 15 amino acids. The CDR3 reads CASSIPPSNGNEQFF. The CDR3, as DNA: TGTGCCAGTAGTATTCCCCCGTCAAACGGCAATGAGCAGTTCTTC.

This clonotype was seen a few times. The chain joins TRBV9 to TRBJ2-5; D may be TRBD2 (6 bases). V dropped 4 bases and J dropped 3 bases, with 16 bases sitting between them. Germline V CDR1 and CDR2: SGDLS, YYNGEE. This CDR3 comprises 15 residues. CDR3 protein: CASSISGVAEETQYF. CDR3 bases: TGTGCCAGCAGCATCTCCGGGGTAGCGGAAGAGACCCAGTACTTC.